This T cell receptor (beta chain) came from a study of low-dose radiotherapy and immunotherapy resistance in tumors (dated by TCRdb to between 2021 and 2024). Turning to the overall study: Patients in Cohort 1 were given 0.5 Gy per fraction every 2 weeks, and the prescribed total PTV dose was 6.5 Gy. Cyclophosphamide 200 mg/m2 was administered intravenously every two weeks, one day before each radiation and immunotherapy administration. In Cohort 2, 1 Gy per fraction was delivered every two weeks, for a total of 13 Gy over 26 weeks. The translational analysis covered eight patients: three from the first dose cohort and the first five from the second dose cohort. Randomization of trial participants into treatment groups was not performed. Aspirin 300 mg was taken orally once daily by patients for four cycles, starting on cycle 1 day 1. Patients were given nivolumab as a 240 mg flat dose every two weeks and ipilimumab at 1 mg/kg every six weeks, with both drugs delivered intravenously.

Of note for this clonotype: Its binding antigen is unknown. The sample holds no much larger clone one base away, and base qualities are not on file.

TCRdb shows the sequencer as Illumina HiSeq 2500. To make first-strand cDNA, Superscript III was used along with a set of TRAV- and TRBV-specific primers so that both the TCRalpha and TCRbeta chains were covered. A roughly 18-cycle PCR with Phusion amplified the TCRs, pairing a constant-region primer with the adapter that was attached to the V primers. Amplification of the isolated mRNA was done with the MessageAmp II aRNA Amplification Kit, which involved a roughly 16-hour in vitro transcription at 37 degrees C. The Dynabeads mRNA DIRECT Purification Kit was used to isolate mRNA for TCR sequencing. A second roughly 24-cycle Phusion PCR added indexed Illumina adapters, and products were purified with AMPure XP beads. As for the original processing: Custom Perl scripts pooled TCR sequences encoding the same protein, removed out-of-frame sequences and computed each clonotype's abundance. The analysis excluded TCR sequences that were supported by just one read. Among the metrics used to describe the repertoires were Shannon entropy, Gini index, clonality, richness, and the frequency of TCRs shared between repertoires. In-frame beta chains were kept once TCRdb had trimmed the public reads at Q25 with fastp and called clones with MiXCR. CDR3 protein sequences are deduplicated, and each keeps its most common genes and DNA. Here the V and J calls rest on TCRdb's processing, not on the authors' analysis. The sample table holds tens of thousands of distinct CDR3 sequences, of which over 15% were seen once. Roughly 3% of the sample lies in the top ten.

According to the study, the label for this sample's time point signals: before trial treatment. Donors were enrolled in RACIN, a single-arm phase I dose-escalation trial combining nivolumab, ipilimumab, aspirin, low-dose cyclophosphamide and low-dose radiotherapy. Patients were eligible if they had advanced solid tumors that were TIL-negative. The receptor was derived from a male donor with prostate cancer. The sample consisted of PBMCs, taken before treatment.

At the DNA level, the sequence is TGTGCCAGCAGCTTAGGTGGCAGGGGCGGCCACGAGCAGTACTTC. The resulting protein is CASSLGGRGGHEQYF. This receptor chain uses TRBV13 and TRBJ2-7; possibly the D gene is TRBD1, per 6 matching bases. The CDR3 covers 15 residues, taking in both the cysteine and the phenylalanine. Only the CDR3 DNA stays, 45 bases, in frame from base 1. V sheds 0 bases and J sheds 5 bases, leaving 14 bases between their ends. The germline V gene encodes CDR1 PRHDT and CDR2 FYEKMQ (reference sequence).